A single sample gave rise to the 26 T cell receptor beta chains below, sequenced in a study of memory CD4+ T cells and cytomegalovirus serostatus. Single viable CD3+CD4+CD8-CD45RO+ cells were sorted as the memory CD4+ T cells. TCRdb's table, derived via immunoSEQ multiplex PCR, lists solely in-frame clones and lacks some. This table has about 47,000 clones, 74% appearing once. The sequencing sample was made of memory CD4+ T cells from blood. The receptors derive from an adult in good health and CMV-seropositive.

The chain uses TRBV4-2 and TRBJ1-2; 11 bases fit TRBD1. The length of the CDR3 is 16 residues. Germline CDR1 and CDR2: LGHNA and YNFKEQ. The V segment lost 0 bases and the J segment 4 bases; nucleotides outside the gene matches: 4. CDR3 sequence (DNA): TGTGCCAGCAGCCAAGATAGTGGGACAGGGGGCTATGGCTACACCTTC. As protein: CASSQDSGTGGYGYTF.

The J gene is TRBJ2-7, the V gene TRBV5-5; a weak D match, TRBD1 (5 bases). V was clipped by 6 bases and J by 0 bases, with 13 bases between them. The CDR3 has 14 amino acids. The germline CDR1 and CDR2 sequences are SGHKS and YYEKEE (reference sequence). CDR3 region: CASTATVLSYEQYF. In nucleotides, the CDR3 is TGTGCCAGCACCGCGACAGTCCTCTCCTACGAGCAGTACTTC.

The chain employs TRBV2 and TRBJ1-5, with 9 bases lining up with TRBD1. Germline lookup yields CDR1 SNHLY and CDR2 FYNNEI. This CDR3 has 13 amino acids. V lost 7 bases to trimming and J lost 6 bases; unmatched junction nucleotides: 4. CDR3 residues: CASKWDRAQPQHF. The CDR3 DNA is TGTGCCAGCAAATGGGACAGGGCTCAGCCCCAGCATTTT.

The table lists this clone with a few counts. As DNA, the CDR3 is TGCAGCGTTCGAGAGAACACTGAAGCTTTCTTT. This encodes CSVRENTEAFF. The chain carries TRBV29-1 and TRBJ1-1; unclear D gene. Germline loops: CDR1 SQVTM, CDR2 ANQGSEA. V dropped 5 bases and J dropped 1 base, with 5 bases sitting between them. This CDR3 spans 11 amino acids.

The rearrangement links TRBV21-1 to TRBJ1-3. TRBV21-1 is a listed pseudogene. The CDR3 runs 16 residues. CDR3 loop: CASSKAKLGSGNTIYF. Here the CDR3 DNA reads TGTGCCAGCAGCAAAGCCAAACTGGGCTCTGGAAACACCATATATTTT.

This clone showed up just once. The V call is TRBV28, the J call TRBJ2-7; D unclear. This CDR3 has 14 residues. Per germline, CDR1 MDHEN and CDR2 SYDVKM. Trimming cost V 7 bases and J 1 base, with 14 bases left between them. In DNA, the CDR3 is TGTGCCAGCAACAAGGTTGGTTGGTCCTACGAGCAGTACTTC. Its translation is CASNKVGWSYEQYF.

The chain joins TRBV13 to TRBJ2-3, with D perhaps matching TRBD2 (5 bases). V lost 5 bases, J lost 0 bases, and 27 bases lay in between. Germline assignment: CDR1 PRHDT and CDR2 FYEKMQ (reference sequence). The CDR3 runs to 20 residues. The CDR3: CASSHPLDFQILSSTDTQYF. In nucleotides, the CDR3 is TGTGCCAGCAGCCACCCATTGGACTTCCAGATTTTATCTAGCACAGATACGCAGTATTTT.

The V and J genes are TRBV27 and TRBJ2-3; TRBD1 aligns across 8 bases. The V and J ends lost 5 bases and 5 bases, in that order; junction bases with no gene match: 12. Germline values: CDR1 MNHEY, CDR2 SMNVEV (reference sequence). This CDR3 comprises 16 residues. The CDR3 here is CASSPGVDRVGDTQYF. In DNA form, the CDR3 reads TGTGCCAGCAGTCCCGGAGTGGACAGGGTGGGAGATACGCAGTATTTT.

The chain joins TRBV6-5 to TRBJ2-7; a possible D gene is TRBD1 (5 bases). Germline lookup yields CDR1 MNHEY and CDR2 SVGAGI. This CDR3 is 14 amino acids long. Deletions cut 7 bases from V and 0 bases from J, with 13 bases between. Here the CDR3 DNA reads TGTGCCAGCATTATTTGGGGCCTCTCCTACGAGCAGTACTTC. It translates to CASIIWGLSYEQYF.

V usage is TRBV15 and J usage is TRBJ1-2, with TRBD1 as a possible D gene (6 bases). The germline V gene encodes CDR1 LNHNV and CDR2 YYDKDF (reference sequence). Deletions cut 0 bases from V and 6 bases from J, with 11 bases between. CDR3 length: 14 amino acids. For the CDR3, the DNA is TGTGCCACCAGCAGAGAAATAAACAGGGATGGCTACACCTTC. Encoded protein: CATSREINRDGYTF. Full variable domain (remainder filled in from reference TRBV15 and TRBJ1-2): DAMVIQNPRYQVTQFGKPVTLSCSQTLNHNVMYWYQQKSSQAPKLLFHYYDKDFNNEADTPDNFQSRRPNTSFCFLDIRSPGLGDTAMYLCATSREINRDGYTFGSGTRLTVV.

This chain links TRBV18 with TRBJ1-1; 7 bases are shared with TRBD1. J lost 8 bases, V lost 3 bases, and 9 bases had no gene match. This CDR3 has 14 amino acids. Germline V CDR1 and CDR2: KGHSH, LQKENI. CDR3 amino acids: CASSPLGTAEEAFF. Written as DNA, the CDR3 is TGTGCCAGCTCACCGCTCGGGACAGCGGAGGAAGCTTTCTTT.

This chain links TRBV2 with TRBJ1-6, with D uncertain. The germline gives CDR1 SNHLY, CDR2 FYNNEI. The CDR3 has 13 residues. V gave up 6 bases and J gave up 9 bases, with 12 bases separating them. The CDR3 spells CASRDMIGSPLHF. The CDR3 DNA follows: TGTGCCAGCAGGGATATGATCGGTTCACCCCTCCACTTT.

This clone was seen only once. V usage is TRBV5-1 and J usage is TRBJ2-3; 8 nucleotides agree with TRBD1. CDR3 length equals 15 residues. Germline lookup yields CDR1 SGHRS and CDR2 YFSETQ. J gave up 0 bases and V 4 bases, and 4 bases lay outside the gene matches. CDR3 sequence (DNA): TGCGCCAGCAGCCCGGACAGGGCTAGCACAGATACGCAGTATTTT. It yields the protein CASSPDRASTDTQYF.

The chain carries TRBV6-1 and TRBJ2-7; a weak D match, TRBD2 (5 bases). Germline assignment: CDR1 MNHNS and CDR2 SASEGT. This CDR3 is built from 17 residues. Trimming took off 3 bases at V and 3 bases at J, with 21 bases between the two ends. CDR3: CASSDLPGLERIYEQYF. CDR3 coding DNA: TGTGCCAGCAGTGACCTCCCTGGACTCGAGCGGATCTACGAGCAGTACTTC.

The rearrangement joins TRBV2 to TRBJ1-4; TRBD1 might be the D (5 bases). V lost 3 bases and J 3 bases, leaving 20 bases between the germline ends. The CDR3 runs 18 residues. From germline, CDR1 is SNHLY and CDR2 FYNNEI. DNA for the CDR3: TGTGCCAGCAGTGACGTCAGGGTGAACCGCGACTCTAATGAAAAACTGTTTTTT. Translating gives CASSDVRVNRDSNEKLFF.

The chain employs TRBV7-2 and TRBJ2-3; a possible D gene is TRBD2 (7 bases). CDR1 and CDR2 from the germline V gene are SGHTA and FQGNSA. The CDR3 totals 16 residues. V gave up 5 bases and J gave up 1 base, with 16 bases separating them. CDR3: CASSPDGGPGTDTQYF. The CDR3 DNA is TGTGCCAGCAGCCCAGACGGGGGGCCGGGCACAGATACGCAGTATTTT.

This clone has only a few counts. Within the sample, other DNA sequences also encode this same CDR3. The chain joins TRBV5-1 to TRBJ2-7; the D is unclear. V lost 0 bases and J lost 0, with 7 bases in between. The CDR3 covers 14 residues. Germline loops: CDR1 SGHRS, CDR2 YFSETQ. In DNA, the CDR3 is TGCGCCAGCAGCTTGGTGGGAAGCTCCTACGAGCAGTACTTC. As protein: CASSLVGSSYEQYF.

V is TRBV5-1 and J is TRBJ1-2; maybe TRBD1 (5 bases). This CDR3 region has 14 residues. Trimming stripped 7 bases from V and 4 bases from J, with 17 bases between. The germline V gene encodes CDR1 SGHRS and CDR2 YFSETQ. The CDR3 DNA reads as TGCGCCAGCGGAACTTCGGGACTTTCCTATGGCTACACCTTC. Translating it yields CASGTSGLSYGYTF. The full variable domain, rest sourced from reference TRBV5-1 and TRBJ1-2, is KAGVTQTPRYLIKTRGQQVTLSCSPISGHRSVSWYQQTPGQGLQFLFEYFSETQRNKGNFPGRFSGRQFSNSRSEMNVSTLELGDSALYLCASGTSGLSYGYTFGSGTRLTVV.

This chain connects TRBV7-2 to TRBJ1-2, with 9 bases lining up with TRBD1. The J segment lost 2 bases and the V segment lost 1 base, leaving 11 bases of the junction unmatched. This CDR3 contains 18 residues. Germline CDR1 and CDR2: SGHTA and FQGNSA. CDR3 sequence: CASSLGGTGRTINYGYTF. CDR3 in DNA: TGTGCCAGCAGCTTAGGGGGGACAGGGCGAACCATAAACTATGGCTACACCTTC.

The CDR3 nucleotides read TGTGCCAGCTCCCAGGGACAGGGGGCATCCTACGAGCAGTACTTC. This codes for CASSQGQGASYEQYF. The genes are TRBV18 and TRBJ2-7, with 12 bases lining up with TRBD1. Trimming cost V 6 bases and J 1 base; bases outside gene matches: 4. This CDR3 is 15 amino acids long. Germline V gives CDR1 KGHSH, CDR2 LQKENI.

This clone was observed a handful of times. CDR3 DNA: TGTGCCAGCAGTTACGGGGCCACCTCTGGAAACACCATATATTTT. Residues: CASSYGATSGNTIYF. This sequence joins TRBV6-6 and TRBJ1-3; D is perhaps TRBD1 (5 bases). With 2 bases removed from V and 0 bases from J, the gap between germline ends came to 8 bases. Germline V lookup: CDR1 MNHNY, CDR2 SVGAGI (reference sequence). The CDR3 is 15 residues long.

This clone turned up a few times. This rearrangement joins TRBV5-1 to TRBJ1-6, with a tentative D call TRBD1 (5 bases). In germline, CDR1 is SGHRS, CDR2 YFSETQ. There are 14 residues in the CDR3. The ends were cut back, 4 bases at V and 10 bases at J, with 15 bases in the middle. The CDR3 here is CASSLRPGNSPLHF. The CDR3 DNA is TGCGCCAGCAGCCTGAGGCCAGGGAACTCACCCCTCCACTTT.

V usage is TRBV5-6 and J usage is TRBJ1-5, with D unresolved. V was cut by 5 bases and J by 3 bases, with 9 bases left in between. The CDR3 is made up of 13 amino acids. Germline CDR1 SGHDT, CDR2 YYEEEE. In DNA form, the CDR3 reads TGTGCCAGCAGTTGGGCATCCAATCAGCCCCAGCATTTT. The encoded protein is CASSWASNQPQHF. The full variable domain, rest sourced from reference TRBV5-6 and TRBJ1-5, is DAGVTQSPTHLIKTRGQQVTLRCSPKSGHDTVSWYQQALGQGPQFIFQYYEEEERQRGNFPDRFSGHQFPNYSSELNVNALLLGDSALYLCASSWASNQPQHFGDGTRLSIL.

This clone is a singleton in its sample. The J gene is TRBJ2-7, the V gene TRBV29-1; 8 nucleotides line up with TRBD1. The germline V gene has CDR1 SQVTM and CDR2 ANQGSEA. CDR3 length: 13 residues. Losses at the gene ends were 1 base for V and 6 bases for J; bases not matched to a gene: 5. The DNA of the CDR3 is TGCAGCGTTGAAGGCTTACAGGGGGGCGAGCAGTACTTC. It encodes CSVEGLQGGEQYF.

This chain uses TRBV6-5 with TRBJ1-1, with D unresolved. The CDR3 is 13 residues long. V lost 8 bases, J lost 1 base, and 11 bases lay in between. Looked up from germline, CDR1 is MNHEY and CDR2 is SVGAGI. CDR3 region: CASCRVPNTEAFF. In DNA form, the CDR3 reads TGTGCCAGCTGTCGGGTCCCGAACACTGAAGCTTTCTTT.

The chain couples TRBV7-2 to TRBJ2-7, with D possibly matching TRBD2 (6 bases). Germline V gives CDR1 SGHTA, CDR2 FQGNSA. The CDR3 consists of 13 residues. Trimming removed 7 bases at V and 6 bases at J, with 16 bases between. The CDR3 reads CASTKGRGGEQYF. DNA for the CDR3: TGTGCCAGCACCAAAGGGCGGGGTGGCGAGCAGTACTTC.